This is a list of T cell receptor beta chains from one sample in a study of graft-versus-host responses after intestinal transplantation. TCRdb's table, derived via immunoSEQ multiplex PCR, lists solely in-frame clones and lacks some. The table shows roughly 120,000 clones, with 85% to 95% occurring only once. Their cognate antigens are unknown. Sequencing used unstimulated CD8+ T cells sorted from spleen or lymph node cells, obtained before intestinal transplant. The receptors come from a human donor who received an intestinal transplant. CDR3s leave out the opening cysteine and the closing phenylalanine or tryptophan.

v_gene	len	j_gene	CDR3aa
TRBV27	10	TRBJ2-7	ASSFGENEQY
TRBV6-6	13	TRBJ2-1	ASSYGTSGYNEQF
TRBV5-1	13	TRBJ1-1	ASSPFQGANTEAF
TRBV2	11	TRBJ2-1	AIADHSYNEQF
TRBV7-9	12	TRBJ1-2	ASSLEHSYYGYT
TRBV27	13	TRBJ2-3	ASSLQGAVTDTQY
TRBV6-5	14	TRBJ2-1	ASSSTTSGSSNEQF
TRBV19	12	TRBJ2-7	ASSLRQGVHEQY
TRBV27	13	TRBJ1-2	ASSLNSGQLYGYT
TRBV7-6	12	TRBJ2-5	ASSSSRVGETQY
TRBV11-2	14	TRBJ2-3	ASSLDLGGYTDTQY
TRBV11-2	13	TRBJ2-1	ASSLRVSGYNEQF
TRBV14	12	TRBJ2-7	ASSQRLSVYEQY
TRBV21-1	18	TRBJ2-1	ASIQASGRRGWVRYNEQF
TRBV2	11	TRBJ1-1	ASSVGAGPEAF
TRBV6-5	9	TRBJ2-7	ASTADYEQY
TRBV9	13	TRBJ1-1	ASSPQQGWNTEAF
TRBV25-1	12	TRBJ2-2	ASSEGQGAGELF
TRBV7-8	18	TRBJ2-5	ASSNPDPGTGTSEFKTQY
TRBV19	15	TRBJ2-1	ASSTRSGTSAHNEQF
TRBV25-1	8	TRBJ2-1	ASSYGEQF
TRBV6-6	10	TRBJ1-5	ASSTYKQPQH
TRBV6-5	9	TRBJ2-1	AVALYNEQF
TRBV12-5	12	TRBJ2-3	ASGLARGPDTQY
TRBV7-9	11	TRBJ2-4	ASSSRLENIQY
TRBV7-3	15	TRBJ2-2	ASSSGLAGANTGELF
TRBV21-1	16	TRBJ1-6	ASRCALATIHHNPPLH